This is a list of T cell receptor beta chains from one sample in a study of T cells after yellow fever vaccination. TCRdb re-called the 5' RACE reads with MiXCR, one entry per CDR3 protein. The data hold 500,000 to 650,000 distinct CDR3 sequences, with roughly 12% observed a single time. Source: PBMCs, taken on the day of the yellow fever booster vaccination. The receptor source for this set is a man aged 25-40 years who received the YFV17D yellow fever vaccine. The CDR3 runs from the conserved cysteine through the conserved F or W. The D gene is left open where the match is weak. Clone size is shown for a subset of rows, as once, few, many or a class of expanded clone.

D,V,J,size,DNA,CDR3
-,TRBV25-1,TRBJ2-3,-,TGTGCCAGCAGTAAACCCCTAGCGGATACGCAGTATTTT,CASSKPLADTQYF
-,TRBV5-1,TRBJ2-2,-,TGCGCCAGCAGCTTGGAGGCCAGCCCCGGGGAGCTGTTTTTT,CASSLEASPGELFF
-,TRBV28,TRBJ2-5,few,TGTGCCAGCAACTCCCCTATGAGGGGTGGTCTCTACTTCCAAGAGACCCAGTACTTC,CASNSPMRGGLYFQETQYF
-,TRBV14,TRBJ1-3,few,TGTGCCAGCAGTCTGGTCCACTCTGGAAACACCATATATTTT,CASSLVHSGNTIYF
-,TRBV20-1,TRBJ2-7,many,TGCACCGCTAGTCTAGCAGGAGAGCAGTACTTC,CTASLAGEQYF
-,TRBV6-1,TRBJ1-2,-,TGTGCCAGCAGCCGAACAGGGTTCACTAACTATGGCTACACCTTC,CASSRTGFTNYGYTF
-,TRBV5-6,TRBJ2-1,few,TGTGCCAGCAGCTTTAGGGGCTCGAGACAGGGAGGGAATGAGCAGTTCTTC,CASSFRGSRQGGNEQFF
TRBD2,TRBV12-3/TRBV12-4,TRBJ2-5,-,TGTGCCAGCAGTCCTCTAGCGGGAGGGCCTCTGAGGACCCAGTACTTC,CASSPLAGGPLRTQYF
-,TRBV4-3,TRBJ2-7,-,TGCGCCAGCAGCCAAGGACTAGGCCTAGCCTACGAGCAGTACTTC,CASSQGLGLAYEQYF
TRBD1,TRBV27,TRBJ2-2,-,TGTGCCAGCAGTGGCAGGGGGCGAACCACCGGGGAGCTGTTTTTT,CASSGRGRTTGELFF
TRBD2,TRBV20-1,TRBJ2-1,many,TGCAGTGCTGTAGCGGGAGCGAGTGAGCAGTTCTTC,CSAVAGASEQFF
-,TRBV12-5,TRBJ2-1,few,TGTGCTAGTGGTTCCCACCAGGGTTTGAACAATGAGCAGTTCTTC,CASGSHQGLNNEQFF
TRBD2,TRBV20-1,TRBJ2-7,few,TGCAGTGCTTCAAACAAGGCTAGCGGGTTGGCCTACGAGCAGTACTTC,CSASNKASGLAYEQYF
-,TRBV12-3/TRBV12-4,TRBJ2-5,many,TGTGCCAGCAGTTTCCCCGGGAGTAGGGTGACCCAGTACTTC,CASSFPGSRVTQYF
-,TRBV9,TRBJ2-3,many,TGTGCCAGCAGCGTAGGGCTAGCTAGCACAGATACGCAGTATTTT,CASSVGLASTDTQYF
-,TRBV7-9,TRBJ1-2,-,TGTGCCAGCAGCTCCGACAGATATGGTGGCTACACCTTC,CASSSDRYGGYTF
TRBD1,TRBV20-1,TRBJ2-3,-,TGCTGTGCTAGAGATTATATGACAGGGGCGGGAGATACGCAGTATTTT,CCARDYMTGAGDTQYF
-,TRBV7-9,TRBJ1-2,few,TGTGCCAGCAATGGTGGGGGTGGCTACACCTTC,CASNGGGGYTF
-,TRBV11-2,TRBJ2-1,-,TGTGCCAGCAGCTTAAACCTAGCGGTCCCAGGGGAGGCCTACAATGAGCAGTTCTTC,CASSLNLAVPGEAYNEQFF
TRBD1,TRBV7-8,TRBJ2-7,few,TGTGCCAGCAGCCGCAGGACAGGGGCTAACGAGCAGTACTTC,CASSRRTGANEQYF
-,TRBV28,TRBJ2-5,-,TGTGCCAGCAGTTTCCGGGGCAACAAAGAGGCCCAGTACTTC,CASSFRGNKEAQYF
-,TRBV7-3,TRBJ2-2,-,TGTGCCAGCAGCTCAGGACGTATGGGGACCGGGGAGCTGTTTTTT,CASSSGRMGTGELFF
TRBD1,TRBV12-3/TRBV12-4,TRBJ2-3,-,TGTGCCAGCAGAACAGGGGACGTGCCCACAGATACGCAGTATTTT,CASRTGDVPTDTQYF
TRBD2,TRBV7-2,TRBJ2-7,few,TGTGCCAGCAGCATGCCCGGGACTAGCGGTTACAGGGAGCAGTACTTC,CASSMPGTSGYREQYF
TRBD1,TRBV20-1,TRBJ1-4,few,TGCAGTGCTAGATTAGTCCAGGGGGCGGGAGAAAAACTGTTTTTT,CSARLVQGAGEKLFF
-,TRBV7-9,TRBJ2-2,few,TGTGCCAGCAGCTTAGCGCAGGGTTTCGGAGGGGAGCTGTTTTTT,CASSLAQGFGGELFF
-,TRBV5-1,TRBJ2-7,-,TGCGCCAGCAGCATGTTGGCCAATAGAGTGGAGGAGCAGTACTTC,CASSMLANRVEEQYF
TRBD1,TRBV20-1,TRBJ2-5,few,TGCAGTGCGGGACAGTCAGGAGTAGGAGAGACCCAGTACTTC,CSAGQSGVGETQYF
-,TRBV4-2,TRBJ2-3,few,TGTGCCAGCAGCCCGCGGGTCGGCCTGGGGTATGATACGCAGTATTTT,CASSPRVGLGYDTQYF
TRBD1,TRBV18,TRBJ2-5,-,TGTGCCAGCTCACCGTCTGAAGGGGGCGAGACCCAGTACTTC,CASSPSEGGETQYF
TRBD2,TRBV5-1,TRBJ2-7,few,TGCGCCAGCAGCAGTCAACTAGCGGGAGAAGGTGGGCAGTACTTC,CASSSQLAGEGGQYF
TRBD1,TRBV7-9,TRBJ2-5,-,TGTGCCAGCCGGACAGGGAAAGGGGAGACCCAGTACTTC,CASRTGKGETQYF
-,TRBV5-5,TRBJ1-6,few,TGTGCCAGCAGCTTGGAAGGACAGTATAATTCACCCCTCCACTTT,CASSLEGQYNSPLHF
-,TRBV9,TRBJ2-2,few,TGTGCCAGCAGCGGGCTGACGAACACCGGGGAGCTGTTTTTT,CASSGLTNTGELFF
-,TRBV3-1,TRBJ2-7,few,TGTGCCAGCAGCCATCAAGGACGCCCCCTTTACGAGCAGTACTTC,CASSHQGRPLYEQYF
-,TRBV10-3,TRBJ1-3,-,TGTGCCATCAGTGAAGGGCAGGGAGTTTTCGGCACCATATATTTT,CAISEGQGVFGTIYF
-,TRBV4-2,TRBJ2-5,-,TGTGCCAGCAGCCAAGAAAGCCGATTGGGAAAGACCCAGTACTTC,CASSQESRLGKTQYF
-,TRBV20-1,TRBJ2-7,-,TGCAGTGCTAGAGCGGACGCGAGGGTCACCCTGAGGGAGCAGTACTTC,CSARADARVTLREQYF
TRBD2,TRBV20-1,TRBJ2-5,few,TGCAGTGCTAGAGAGGGGGGTAGGCTAGCGGGAGCTTTGAAGACCCAGTACTTC,CSAREGGRLAGALKTQYF
-,TRBV28,TRBJ2-7,few,TGTGCCAGCACCTCGACCCGTTACGAGCAGTACTTC,CASTSTRYEQYF
-,TRBV7-9,TRBJ2-1,few,TGTGCCAGCAAAGCCAGCGGGGAGCAGTTCTTC,CASKASGEQFF
-,TRBV24-1,TRBJ2-7,-,TGTGCCACCGCCGGGAACTCCTACGAGCAGTACTTC,CATAGNSYEQYF
-,TRBV20-1,TRBJ1-5,many,TGCAGTGCTAGAAAACAGGTTAGCAATCAGCCCCAGCATTTT,CSARKQVSNQPQHF
-,TRBV5-5,TRBJ2-7,-,TGTGCCAGCAGCTTGGAGCGACAGCCCTTCTACGAGCAGTACTTC,CASSLERQPFYEQYF
-,TRBV18,TRBJ2-2,-,TGTGCCAGCTCACCAGAGGGGGCGAACACCGGGGAGCTGTTTTTT,CASSPEGANTGELFF
TRBD2,TRBV5-6,TRBJ2-5,-,TGTGCCAGCAGCTCGGCTAGCGGACAGACCCAGTACTTC,CASSSASGQTQYF
TRBD2,TRBV5-1,TRBJ2-1,few,TGCGCCAGCAGCTTCAGACTAGCGGGGACCTACAATGAGCAGTTCTTC,CASSFRLAGTYNEQFF